The 23 T cell receptor beta chains below all came from one sample that was sequenced in a study of T cells in Graves' hyperthyroidism and ophthalmopathy (dated by TCRdb to between 2019 and 2020). Library generation was performed with multiplex PCR. The data were produced on an Illumina HiSeq 2000. TCR beta CDR3 regions were amplified from RNA transcripts. The first round of RT-PCR for the TCR CDR3 was performed with the HTBI primer set and the Qiagen OneStep RT-PCR kit. Starting from the raw public reads, TCRdb applied fastp trimming at Q25, assembled clones with MiXCR and retained in-frame beta chains. Records with the same CDR3 protein are collapsed into one entry carrying the most frequent genes and DNA. The sample table records approximately 720,000 distinct CDR3 sequences; around 19% of these occur just once. Jointly, the top ten make up 16% of the sample. Source material: blood. The receptors here all came from a woman between 50 and 59 years old with Graves' hyperthyroidism that later progressed to Graves' ophthalmopathy.

The V call is TRBV20-1, the J call TRBJ1-6; D unresolved. This CDR3 region has 16 residues. V gave up 4 bases and J gave up 2 bases, with 15 bases separating them. The germline V gene has CDR1 DFQATT and CDR2 SNEGSKA (reference sequence). The CDR3 bases are TGCAGTGCTACCCGGTCGCTCCGAGCCTATAATTCACCCCTCCACTTT. Its translation: CSATRSLRAYNSPLHF.

CDR3 sequence (DNA): TGTGCCAGTAGTACCGGACCCCCGGATACGCAGTATTTT. Protein product: CASSTGPPDTQYF. This rearrangement joins TRBV19 to TRBJ2-3, with D hard to call. The germline V gene encodes CDR1 LNHDA and CDR2 SQIVND (reference sequence). The V end was cut by 4 bases, the J end by 6 bases, with 11 bases between. The CDR3 consists of 13 residues.

The CDR3 spells CASSQDIFPLWQRNTGELFF. In nucleotides, the CDR3 is TGCGCCAGCAGCCAAGACATCTTCCCCCTTTGGCAGAGGAACACCGGGGAGCTGTTTTTT. The rearrangement joins TRBV4-1 to TRBJ2-2; D uncertain. The germline V and J ends were trimmed by 0 bases and 1 base, with 21 bases remaining between them. Per the germline V gene, CDR1 is MGHRA and CDR2 is YSYEKL. CDR3 length: 20 residues.

This clonotype was detected a few times. V usage is TRBV20-1 and J usage is TRBJ1-1; perhaps TRBD1 as D (5 bases). The CDR3 runs 14 residues. CDR1 and CDR2 (germline): DFQATT, SNEGSKA (reference sequence). CDR3 nucleotides: TGCAGGCAAGTCAGACTAGGGGAAAACACTGAAGCTTTCTTT. Residues: CRQVRLGENTEAFF.

The table lists this clonotype with many counts. The chain couples TRBV5-1 to TRBJ2-7; 8 bases fit TRBD1. Germline-derived CDR1 and CDR2 are SGHRS and YFSETQ. The CDR3 sequence is 15 residues long. The J segment lost 2 bases and the V segment lost 4 bases, leaving 8 bases of the junction unmatched. This CDR3 reads CASSPDGTGPYEQYF. The CDR3 DNA sequence: TGCGCCAGCAGCCCGGACGGGACAGGCCCCTACGAGCAGTACTTC. Full variable domain (rest looked up from reference TRBV5-1 and TRBJ2-7): KAGVTQTPRYLIKTRGQQVTLSCSPISGHRSVSWYQQTPGQGLQFLFEYFSETQRNKGNFPGRFSGRQFSNSRSEMNVSTLELGDSALYLCASSPDGTGPYEQYFGPGTRLTVT.

This clonotype was observed a handful of times. V gene TRBV7-2 combines with J gene TRBJ2-2, with a weak D call TRBD2 (6 bases). The germline CDR1 and CDR2 sequences are SGHTA and FQGNSA. The V end was cut by 3 bases, the J end by 5 bases, with 10 bases between. The CDR3 runs 14 residues. The CDR3, as DNA: TGTGCCAGCAGCTTTCGGGGGTCGACCGGGGAGCTGTTTTTT. This encodes CASSFRGSTGELFF.

This clonotype was seen a few times. This chain connects TRBV29-1 to TRBJ1-2; 7 bases are shared with TRBD1. Germline-derived CDR1 and CDR2 are SQVTM and ANQGSEA. The CDR3 runs 15 residues. The V gene end was trimmed by 2 bases and the J gene end by 2 bases; junction bases not matched to a gene: 8. CDR3 sequence: CSVEIWDSQNYGYTF. In nucleotides, the CDR3 is TGCAGCGTTGAAATTTGGGACAGCCAGAACTATGGCTACACCTTC.

The rearrangement uses TRBV12-3 or TRBV12-4 and TRBJ1-4; possibly TRBD1 for D (6 bases). This CDR3 has 14 amino acids. The V end lost 5 bases, the J end lost 8 bases, and 15 bases lay between the germline ends. CDR3 sequence: CASSPPGVGEKLFF. CDR3 coding DNA: TGTGCCAGCAGTCCCCCAGGGGTAGGCGAAAAACTGTTTTTT.

This chain joins TRBV30 and TRBJ1-2; 12 bases match TRBD1. There are 13 residues in the CDR3. CDR1 is GTSNPN and CDR2 is SVGIG in the germline V gene (reference sequence). V trimming: 4 bases; J trimming: 7 bases; junction bases outside the gene matches: 4. This CDR3 is CAWKGQGAGGYTF. CDR3 in DNA: TGTGCCTGGAAGGGACAGGGGGCTGGTGGCTACACCTTC.

Many counts were recorded for this clonotype. The chain recombines TRBV5-1 with TRBJ2-7, with 10 bases that match TRBD1. CDR3 size: 14 residues. The V and J ends lost 0 bases and 7 bases, in that order; junction bases with no gene match: 4. CDR1 is SGHRS, CDR2 YFSETQ, per germline. The CDR3 DNA reads as TGCGCCAGCAGCTTGGTCGGGACAGGGGAAGAGCAGTACTTC. It specifies CASSLVGTGEEQYF.

In this sample, this clonotype turned up a few times. This rearrangement joins TRBV25-1 to TRBJ2-5; 12 bases map to TRBD2. The germline gives CDR1 MGHDK, CDR2 SYGVNS. The CDR3 spans 20 residues. Trimming at V came to 3 bases and at J to 0 bases, leaving 14 bases not matched to a gene. CDR3 DNA sequence: TGTGCCAGCAGTGACATCTCTAGCGGGGGGGTCCGTTTCTACCAAGAGACCCAGTACTTC. It yields the protein CASSDISSGGVRFYQETQYF.

This clonotype has just a few counts. The V call is TRBV20-1, the J call TRBJ2-1; either TRBD1 or TRBD2 may supply D (5 bases each). V lost 6 bases, J lost 0 bases, and 12 bases lay in between. The CDR3 sequence is 14 residues long. Germline V lookup: CDR1 DFQATT, CDR2 SNEGSKA (reference sequence). In DNA form, the CDR3 reads TGCAGTGCAGTAAGAGGGGACTCCTACAATGAGCAGTTCTTC. Amino acids: CSAVRGDSYNEQFF.

This clonotype was seen a few times. The rearrangement uses TRBV7-9 and TRBJ2-7, with 9 bases fitting TRBD1. Germline CDR1 reads SEHNR; CDR2 reads FQNEAQ (reference sequence). The CDR3 consists of 14 residues. With 3 bases clipped from V and 6 bases from J, the junction kept 6 bases outside the gene matches. The CDR3 DNA sequence: TGTGCCAGCAGCTTGACCGGGACAGGGTTCGAGCAGTACTTC. Amino acids: CASSLTGTGFEQYF.

This clonotype occurred a few times. The chain has TRBV10-3 and TRBJ1-4, with 8 bases matching TRBD1. V was pared by 7 bases and J by 7 bases, with 8 bases of the junction left unmatched. CDR1 and CDR2 (germline): ENHRY, SYGVKD. The CDR3 extends over 14 amino acids. CDR3 DNA: TGTGCCATCACTGCGGACAGGGAAAGTGAAAAACTGTTTTTT. Translation: CAITADRESEKLFF.

This clonotype was seen many times. The gene calls are TRBV7-9 and TRBJ1-2; D remains ambiguous. Germline V CDR1 and CDR2: SEHNR, FQNEAQ (reference sequence). The CDR3 covers 16 residues. V was pared by 6 bases and J by 0 bases, with 17 bases between. In DNA, the CDR3 is TGTGCCAGCAGTCTAAGTTCCGAACGTACTAACTATGGCTACACCTTC. This encodes CASSLSSERTNYGYTF.

In this sample, this clonotype turned up a few times. The CDR3 loop is CAISGGLGETQYF. DNA of the CDR3: TGTGCCATCAGTGGGGGGCTCGGGGAGACCCAGTACTTC. The J gene is TRBJ2-5, the V gene TRBV10-3; possible D gene TRBD1, 6 bases. V lost 4 bases, J lost 5 bases, and 11 bases lay in between. The germline gives CDR1 ENHRY, CDR2 SYGVKD. The CDR3 sequence is 13 residues long.

Worth noting for this clonotype: At one boundary the junction diverges from the germline segment, which might be a read error. This chain uses TRBV7-7 with TRBJ2-1, with 7 bases that match TRBD2. Germline V lookup: CDR1 SSHAT, CDR2 FNYEAQ (reference sequence). This CDR3 comprises 13 residues. The CDR3 bases are TGTGCTAGCAGCCCCCGACTAGCACGGGAGCAGTTCTTC. This codes for CASSPRLAREQFF.

This clonotype has only a few counts. The V call is TRBV18, the J call TRBJ2-7; 9 bases are shared with TRBD1. Germline V gives CDR1 KGHSH, CDR2 LQKENI. This CDR3 is built from 15 residues. V shed 1 base and J 5 bases; nucleotides not matched to a gene: 6. CDR3 nucleotide sequence: TGTGCCAGCTCACCACTACCTGGACAGGGGAACGAGCAGTACTTC. It yields the protein CASSPLPGQGNEQYF.

This clonotype has more than one count but fewer than ten. The chain links TRBV11-2 to TRBJ1-3; D is uncertain. V lost 6 bases and J 2 bases, leaving 17 bases between the germline ends. CDR1 SGHAT and CDR2 FQNNGV come from the germline V gene. This CDR3 has 16 amino acids. CDR3 loop: CASSGKLHWAGNTIYF. The CDR3 DNA is TGTGCCAGCAGTGGCAAGCTTCACTGGGCTGGAAACACCATATATTTT.

V is TRBV27 and J is TRBJ1-1; 8 nucleotides match TRBD1. Trimming took 10 bases from V and 1 from J; bases not matched to a gene: 2. The CDR3 has 12 amino acids. In germline, CDR1 is MNHEY, CDR2 SMNVEV (reference sequence). CDR3 DNA sequence: TGTGCCACAGGGGGCCCGAACACTGAAGCTTTCTTT. This gives the protein CATGGPNTEAFF.

The chain joins TRBV5-1 to TRBJ2-1; 8 bases are a match to TRBD1. Trimming took 2 bases from V and 9 from J; bases not matched to a gene: 7. CDR3 length: 14 residues. Germline CDR1 reads SGHRS; CDR2 reads YFSETQ. The chain's CDR3 is CASSFGQGMSEQFF. CDR3 bases: TGCGCCAGCAGCTTCGGACAGGGTATGAGTGAGCAGTTCTTC.

At least ten counts were recorded for this clonotype. V and J are TRBV5-5 and TRBJ1-5, with D uncertain. The CDR3 is 14 amino acids. The V end lost 1 base, the J end lost 1 base, and 6 bases lay between the germline ends. In germline, CDR1 is SGHKS, CDR2 YYEKEE (reference sequence). CDR3 coding DNA: TGTGCCAGCAGCTTGTCAGAAAGCAATCAGCCCCAGCATTTT. Protein: CASSLSESNQPQHF.

This clonotype was observed a handful of times. The J gene is TRBJ1-5, the V gene TRBV4-1, with D hard to call. This CDR3 has 15 amino acids. Between the trimmed V and J ends, which lost 1 base and 2 bases, there was a span of 9 bases. Looked up from germline, CDR1 is MGHRA and CDR2 is YSYEKL. CDR3 amino acids: CASSQVGLGNQPQHF. The CDR3 nucleotides are TGCGCCAGCAGCCAAGTGGGGTTAGGCAATCAGCCCCAGCATTTT.